Listed here are 7 T cell receptor beta chains from one sample, sequenced in a study of T cells in Graves' hyperthyroidism and ophthalmopathy. The investigators amplified TCR beta CDR3 regions from RNA transcripts. During a first-round RT-PCR of the TCR CDR3, the HTBI primer set was used. MiXCR, run by TCRdb on the multiplex PCR reads, gives a single entry per CDR3 protein. The profile covers 650,000 to 700,000 distinct CDR3 sequences, with 17% appearing a single time and around 15% taken by the ten largest. Sequencing input: blood. Receptors originate from a man in his fifties or sixties with Graves' hyperthyroidism.

This clonotype came up many times. This chain uses TRBV28 with TRBJ2-7, with TRBD2 matching 9 bases. The CDR3 loop spans 17 amino acids. Germline V gives CDR1 MDHEN, CDR2 SYDVKM. V gave up 5 bases and J gave up 2 bases; unmatched junction bases: 13. The CDR3 loop is CASSPPSGSGRTYEQYF. The CDR3 coding sequence is TGTGCCAGCAGTCCTCCTTCGGGTAGCGGGAGAACCTACGAGCAGTACTTC.

This clonotype came up many times. The V gene is TRBV18, the J gene TRBJ1-5, with D unresolved. V lost 6 bases to trimming and J lost 4 bases, with 13 bases between them. Germline CDR1 reads KGHSH; CDR2 reads LQKENI. The CDR3 covers 14 residues. CDR3 sequence reads: CASSADGKNQPQHF. The DNA of the CDR3 is TGTGCCAGCTCCGCGGACGGGAAGAATCAGCCCCAGCATTTT.

The sample holds a few counts of this clonotype. V usage is TRBV10-1 and J usage is TRBJ2-7; 9 bases line up with TRBD2. Germline V gene lookup returns CDR1 WNHNN and CDR2 SYGVQD (reference sequence). Trimming took 3 bases from V and 3 from J; bases not matched to a gene: 6. The CDR3 is 15 residues long. CDR3 region: CASSDGTSRDYEQYF. DNA of the CDR3: TGCGCCAGCAGTGACGGGACTAGCAGAGACTACGAGCAGTACTTC.

The CDR3 DNA sequence: TGTGCCAGTAGTACCCCGGCCACTGAAGCTTTCTTT. This translates into CASSTPATEAFF. This chain joins TRBV19 and TRBJ1-1; D is ambiguous. V lost 4 bases and J lost 4, with 7 bases in between. The CDR3 contains 12 residues. Per the germline V gene, CDR1 is LNHDA and CDR2 is SQIVND (reference sequence).

This clonotype was detected ten times or more. The gene calls are TRBV24-1 and TRBJ1-2; D gene unclear. The CDR3 length is 14 residues. Germline CDR1 reads KGHDR; CDR2 reads SFDVKD. Trimming took off 2 bases at V and 2 bases at J, with 8 bases between the two ends. CDR3 in DNA: TGTGCCACCAGTGATTCAAGGAGGAACTATGGCTACACCTTC. Translated, it gives CATSDSRRNYGYTF.

This clonotype showed up many times. This chain joins TRBV2 and TRBJ2-1, with 14 bases matching TRBD2. CDR1 and CDR2 (germline): SNHLY, FYNNEI. CDR3 length: 16 residues. Unmatched junction bases numbered 10, after V lost 7 bases and J lost 8 bases. CDR3 amino acids: CASIPGLAGGMDEQFF. DNA of the CDR3: TGTGCCAGCATCCCCGGACTAGCGGGAGGCATGGATGAGCAGTTCTTC.

This clonotype occurred many times. The gene calls are TRBV7-2 and TRBJ1-2; possible D gene TRBD1, 6 bases. Germline loops: CDR1 SGHTA, CDR2 FQGNSA. V lost 4 bases to trimming and J lost 7 bases, with 10 bases between them. The CDR3 loop spans 12 amino acids. The CDR3 nucleotides read TGTGCCAGCAGCTCCCAGGGGTTTGGCTACACCTTC. Amino acids: CASSSQGFGYTF.